This record looks at one TCR beta chain sequence and its context. This record comes from a study of blood T cell repertoires in COVID-19. Profiled with immunoSEQ multiplex PCR; TCRdb holds only in-frame clones, not every one. The table has 65,000 or so clones, approximately 83% seen once. There are 14 residues in the CDR3. Trimming took off 4 bases at V and 2 bases at J, with 11 bases between the two ends. Germline assignment: CDR1 SGHTS and CDR2 YDEGEE. The chain uses TRBV5-8 and TRBJ2-3; D is perhaps TRBD1 (5 bases). Source material: peripheral blood. This TCR was sampled from a man aged 25 to 45 with COVID-19, enrolled during active disease. The CDR3 reads CASSPGLPTDTQYF. In nucleotides, the CDR3 is TGTGCCAGCAGCCCAGGGTTGCCCACAGATACGCAGTATTTT.